This TCR beta chain was sequenced for a study of radiation and T cells in renal cell carcinoma (TCRdb year 2020). Broadly, across the study: Samples came from a clinical trial, in which primary renal cell carcinomas received 15 Gy stereotactic body radiation therapy followed by nephrectomy 4 weeks later. TCR beta sequencing covered 53 samples in total, comprising some 25 tumors and roughly 27 peripheral blood samples. Across all 50 or so samples, 4,016,671 unique CDR3 nucleotide sequences, encoding around 2.4 million unique CDR3 amino acid sequences, were identified. Broad study findings and their caveats: In blood, the top tumor clonotypes increased from baseline to 2 weeks after radiation and then shrank by 4 weeks, which suggests a temporary expansion of tumor-resident clones. Because no pretreatment tumor biopsies were available, whether clonotypes were present in the tumor at baseline could not be determined. Blood repertoire dynamics were not followed beyond 4 weeks after treatment. Effects of radiation dose or scheduling on the TCR repertoire could not be addressed with the single-armed trial design.

The immunoSEQ kit was used, according to the manufacturer's recommendations, to generate TCR beta libraries from genomic DNA. To prepare libraries, a first multiplex PCR with proprietary primers was run, followed by a second PCR that added unique barcodes, and a bead cleanup was done after each round. A kit-provided positive control reaction and a negative control reaction were included in every sample batch. The final libraries underwent checking on an Agilent 4200 TapeStation D1000 ScreenTape, volumetric pooling, and quantification by qPCR. Sequencing ran on an Illumina NextSeq500 with a MidOutput 150-cycle cartridge, using 156 Read1 and 15 Index1 cycles with kit custom primers. The pooled library was loaded at roughly 1 pM, with an approximately 20% PhiX control spiked in. On the authors' methods: Vendor-processed data were analyzed in R, and a clonotype was defined as all T cells sharing the same CDR3 nucleotide sequence. In the clone abundance analyses, frequencies were normalized to the 10,000 most abundant clones in each sample. Public T cell clones, which averaged fewer than five per sample, were excluded before analysis. Tumor-enriched and baseline blood-enriched clonotypes were defined by at least a 32-fold difference in abundance between compartments. Clonotypes expanded or contracted between blood time points were identified with a beta-binomial differential abundance model. The Baroni-Urbani and Buser coefficient was used to measure tumor-blood repertoire similarity, and groups were compared with two-tailed Wilcoxon tests in R. The table was pulled from immuneACCESS by TCRdb, which kept in-frame rearrangements only. Such tables lose some clones; where checked, under half of the loss comes from unresolved V genes, and the rest has no known cause. The D gene and trimming were derived from the DNA, and the V and J assignments and clone size from that table. A total of 100,000 to 150,000 clones appear in this sample, more than 75% of them only once. The ten largest clones add up to around 6% of the sample.

About this clone: The clone's antigen remains unknown. No clone much larger than this one lies a single base away; base qualities are absent.

V gives up 1 base and J gives up 4 bases, and the segment between their germline ends measures 14 bases. From the germline V gene, CDR1 is SGHTA and CDR2 is FQGNSA. CDR3 length: 15 amino acids, cysteine to phenylalanine. The CDR3 DNA has 45 bases and is translated from base 1. The time point tag for this specimen amounts to: blood 2 weeks post-SBRT. The label giving this sample's treatment or condition can be read as: 15 Gy SBRT to primary tumor, nephrectomy 4 weeks later. To follow tumor-enriched clonotypes, peripheral blood was collected serially from radiation-treated patients at baseline and again at 2 weeks and 4 weeks after SBRT. All patients had renal cell carcinoma with clear cell pathology. The QIAamp DNA Blood Mini Kit (Qiagen) was used to prepare genomic DNA for TCR sequencing. Only samples passing all quality control checks were included in the analyses.

The sample was blood, taken from a patient whose treatment included radiotherapy and nephrectomy. This receptor was obtained from a woman in her 70s with renal cell carcinoma. Recombination linked TRBV7-2 to TRBJ2-7; a tentative D match to TRBD2 spans 6 bases. The CDR3 reads CASSLGGLTPYEQYF. The DNA sequence is TGTGCCAGCAGCTTAGGAGGACTAACCCCGTACGAGCAGTACTTC.